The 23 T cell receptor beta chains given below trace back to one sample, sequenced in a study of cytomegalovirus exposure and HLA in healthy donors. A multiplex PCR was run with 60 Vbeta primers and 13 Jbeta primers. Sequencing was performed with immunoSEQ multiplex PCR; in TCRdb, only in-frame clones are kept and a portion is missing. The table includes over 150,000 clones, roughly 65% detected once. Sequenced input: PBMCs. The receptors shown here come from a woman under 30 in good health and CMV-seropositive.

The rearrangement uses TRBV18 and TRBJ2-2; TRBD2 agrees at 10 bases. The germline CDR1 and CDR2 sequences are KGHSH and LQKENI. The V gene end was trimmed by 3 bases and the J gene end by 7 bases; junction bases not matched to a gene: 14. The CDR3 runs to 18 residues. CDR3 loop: CASSPPRLSGRANGELFF. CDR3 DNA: TGTGCCAGCTCACCTCCCCGTTTGAGCGGGAGGGCTAACGGGGAGCTGTTTTTT.

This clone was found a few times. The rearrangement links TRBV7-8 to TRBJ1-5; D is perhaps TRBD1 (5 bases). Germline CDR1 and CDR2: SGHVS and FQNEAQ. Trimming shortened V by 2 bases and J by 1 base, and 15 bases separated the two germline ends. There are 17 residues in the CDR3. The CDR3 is CASSLTRGVISNQPQHF. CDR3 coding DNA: TGTGCCAGCAGCTTAACTCGGGGGGTAATAAGCAATCAGCCCCAGCATTTT.

Here the CDR3 reads CTETRLAGPNPSYEQYF. The CDR3 nucleotides read TGCACCGAGACTCGACTAGCGGGACCAAACCCCTCCTACGAGCAGTACTTC. The J gene is TRBJ2-7, the V gene TRBV29-1, with 11 bases identical to TRBD2. Germline values: CDR1 SQVTM, CDR2 ANQGSEA. The CDR3 contains 17 residues.

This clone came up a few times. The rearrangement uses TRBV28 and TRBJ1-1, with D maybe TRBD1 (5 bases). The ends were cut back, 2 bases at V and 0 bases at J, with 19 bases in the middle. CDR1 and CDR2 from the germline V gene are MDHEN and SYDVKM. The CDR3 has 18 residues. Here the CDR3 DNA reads TGTGCCAGCAGTTTAGGGGGGGGATCCCCCGCAATGAACACTGAAGCTTTCTTT. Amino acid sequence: CASSLGGGSPAMNTEAFF.

DNA of the CDR3: TGTGCCAGTAGTATAGAAGCGACTAGGGTCCCCTACGAGCAGTACTTC. This codes for CASSIEATRVPYEQYF. The chain carries TRBV19 and TRBJ2-7, with D possibly matching TRBD2 (6 bases). The CDR3 is 16 residues long. V was trimmed by 0 bases and J by 2 bases, leaving 14 bases between them. From germline, CDR1 is LNHDA and CDR2 SQIVND (reference sequence).

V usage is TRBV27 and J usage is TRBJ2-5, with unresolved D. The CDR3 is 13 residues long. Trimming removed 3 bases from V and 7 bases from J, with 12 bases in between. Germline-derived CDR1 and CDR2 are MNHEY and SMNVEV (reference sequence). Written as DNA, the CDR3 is TGTGCCAGCAGTTTTGAGACGACGGGGACCCAGTACTTC. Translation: CASSFETTGTQYF.

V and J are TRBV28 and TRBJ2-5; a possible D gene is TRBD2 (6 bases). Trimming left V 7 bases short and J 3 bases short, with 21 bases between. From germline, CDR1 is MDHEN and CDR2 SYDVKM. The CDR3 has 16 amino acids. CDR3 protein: CASKLASGLRKETQYF. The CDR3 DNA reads TGTGCCAGCAAATTAGCCTCGGGACTCAGGAAAGAGACCCAGTACTTC. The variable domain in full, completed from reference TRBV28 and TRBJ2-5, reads DVKVTQSSRYLVKRTGEKVFLECVQDMDHENMFWYRQDPGLGLRLIYFSYDVKMKEKGDIPEGYSVSREKKERFSLILESASTNQTSMYLCASKLASGLRKETQYFGPGTRLLVL.

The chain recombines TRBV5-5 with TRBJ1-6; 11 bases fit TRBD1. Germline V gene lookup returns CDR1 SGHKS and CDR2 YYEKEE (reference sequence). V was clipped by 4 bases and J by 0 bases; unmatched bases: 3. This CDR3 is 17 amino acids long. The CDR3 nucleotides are TGTGCCAGCAGCGGGACAGGGGGGAGCTCCTATAATTCACCCCTCCACTTT. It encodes CASSGTGGSSYNSPLHF. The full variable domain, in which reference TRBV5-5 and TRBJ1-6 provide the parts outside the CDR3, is DAGVTQSPTHLIKTRGQQVTLRCSPISGHKSVSWYQQVLGQGPQFIFQYYEKEERGRGNFPDRFSARQFPNYSSELNVNALLLGDSALYLCASSGTGGSSYNSPLHFGNGTRLTVT.

CDR3 in amino acids: CASSSYRTGIVYEQYF. The DNA of the CDR3 is TGTGCCAGCAGTTCCTATCGGACAGGGATAGTTTACGAGCAGTACTTC. J is TRBJ2-7 and V is TRBV27; TRBD1 aligns across 8 bases. The V segment lost 4 bases and the J segment 4 bases; nucleotides outside the gene matches: 12. The CDR3 consists of 16 residues. Germline CDR1 is MNHEY and CDR2 is SMNVEV (reference sequence).

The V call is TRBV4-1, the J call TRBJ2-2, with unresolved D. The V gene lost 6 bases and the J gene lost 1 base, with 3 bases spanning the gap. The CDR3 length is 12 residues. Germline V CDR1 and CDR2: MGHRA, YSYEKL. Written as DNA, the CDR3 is TGCGCCAGCAGTATGAACACCGGGGAGCTGTTTTTT. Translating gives CASSMNTGELFF.

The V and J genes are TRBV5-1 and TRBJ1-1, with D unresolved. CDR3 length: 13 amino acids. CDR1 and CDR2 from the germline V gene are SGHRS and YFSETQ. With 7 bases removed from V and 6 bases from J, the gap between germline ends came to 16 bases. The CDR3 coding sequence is TGCGCCAGCGGCGGGCCCCGGGTCGCTGAAGCTTTCTTT. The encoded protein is CASGGPRVAEAFF.

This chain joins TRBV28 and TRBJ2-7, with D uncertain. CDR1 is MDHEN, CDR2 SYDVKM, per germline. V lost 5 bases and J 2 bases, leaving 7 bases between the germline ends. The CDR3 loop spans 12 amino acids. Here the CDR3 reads CASSASAYEQYF. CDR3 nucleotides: TGTGCCAGCAGTGCGTCGGCCTACGAGCAGTACTTC.

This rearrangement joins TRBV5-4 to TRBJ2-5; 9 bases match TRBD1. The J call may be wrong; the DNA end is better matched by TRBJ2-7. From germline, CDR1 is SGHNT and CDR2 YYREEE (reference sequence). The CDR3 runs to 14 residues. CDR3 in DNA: TGTGCCAGCAGCGGGGGGACAGGGATCTACGAGCAGTACTTC. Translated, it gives CASSGGTGIYEQYF.

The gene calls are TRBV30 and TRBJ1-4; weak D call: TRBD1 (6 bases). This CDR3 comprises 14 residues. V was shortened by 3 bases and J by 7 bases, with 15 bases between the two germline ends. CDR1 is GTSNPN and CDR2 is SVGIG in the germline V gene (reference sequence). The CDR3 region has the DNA TGTGCCTGGAGGTCCGGTAGAGGGGGTGAAAAACTGTTTTTT. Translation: CAWRSGRGGEKLFF.

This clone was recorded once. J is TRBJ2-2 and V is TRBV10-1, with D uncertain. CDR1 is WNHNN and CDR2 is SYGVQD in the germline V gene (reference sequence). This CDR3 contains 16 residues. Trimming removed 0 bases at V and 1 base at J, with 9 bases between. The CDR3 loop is CASSESTSVNTGELFF. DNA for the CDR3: TGCGCCAGCAGTGAGTCGACATCAGTGAACACCGGGGAGCTGTTTTTT.

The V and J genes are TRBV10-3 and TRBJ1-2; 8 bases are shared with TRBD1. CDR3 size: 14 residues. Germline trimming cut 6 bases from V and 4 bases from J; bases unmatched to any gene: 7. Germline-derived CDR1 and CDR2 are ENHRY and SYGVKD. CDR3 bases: TGTGCCATCAGGCCGGGACAGGAGTTCTATGGCTACACCTTC. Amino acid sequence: CAIRPGQEFYGYTF.

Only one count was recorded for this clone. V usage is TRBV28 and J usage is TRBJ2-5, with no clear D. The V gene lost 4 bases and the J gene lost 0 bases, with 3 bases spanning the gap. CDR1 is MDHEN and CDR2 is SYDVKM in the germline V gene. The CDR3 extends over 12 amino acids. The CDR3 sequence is CASSSYQETQYF. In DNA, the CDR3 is TGTGCCAGCAGTTCGTACCAAGAGACCCAGTACTTC.

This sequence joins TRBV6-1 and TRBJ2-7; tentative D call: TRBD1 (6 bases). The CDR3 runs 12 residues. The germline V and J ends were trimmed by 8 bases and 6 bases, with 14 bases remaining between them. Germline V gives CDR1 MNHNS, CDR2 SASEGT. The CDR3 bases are TGTGCCAGCTGGGGACAACGGTCCGAGCAGTACTTC. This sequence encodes CASWGQRSEQYF.

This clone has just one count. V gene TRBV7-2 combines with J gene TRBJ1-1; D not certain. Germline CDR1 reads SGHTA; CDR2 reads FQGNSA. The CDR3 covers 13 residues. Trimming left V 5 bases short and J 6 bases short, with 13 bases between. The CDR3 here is CASSPVTPPEAFF. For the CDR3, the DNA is TGTGCCAGCAGCCCCGTCACACCACCTGAAGCTTTCTTT. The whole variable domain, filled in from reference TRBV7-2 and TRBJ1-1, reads GAGVSQSPSNKVTEKGKDVELRCDPISGHTALYWYRQSLGQGLEFLIYFQGNSAPDKSGLPSDRFSAERTGGSVSTLTIQRTQQEDSAVYLCASSPVTPPEAFFGQGTRLTVV.

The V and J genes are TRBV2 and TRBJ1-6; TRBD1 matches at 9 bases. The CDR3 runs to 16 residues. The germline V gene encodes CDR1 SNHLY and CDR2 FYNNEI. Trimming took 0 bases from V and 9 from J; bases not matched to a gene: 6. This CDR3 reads CASSEADRGIGSPLHF. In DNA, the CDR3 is TGTGCCAGCAGTGAAGCTGACAGGGGGATTGGTTCACCCCTCCACTTT.

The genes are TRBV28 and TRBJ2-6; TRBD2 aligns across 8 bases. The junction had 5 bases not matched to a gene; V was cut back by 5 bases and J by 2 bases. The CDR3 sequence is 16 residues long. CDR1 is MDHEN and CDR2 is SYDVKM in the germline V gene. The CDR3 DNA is TGTGCCAGCAGTCGGGGGGGCAGGGCTGGGGCCAACGTCCTGACTTTC. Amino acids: CASSRGGRAGANVLTF.

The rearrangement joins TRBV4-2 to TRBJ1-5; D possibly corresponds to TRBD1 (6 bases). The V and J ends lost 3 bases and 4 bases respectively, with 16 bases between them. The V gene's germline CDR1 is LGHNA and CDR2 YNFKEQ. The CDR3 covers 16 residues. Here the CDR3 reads CASSQLIGTGNQPQHF. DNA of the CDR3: TGTGCCAGCAGCCAGTTGATTGGAACAGGGAATCAGCCCCAGCATTTT.

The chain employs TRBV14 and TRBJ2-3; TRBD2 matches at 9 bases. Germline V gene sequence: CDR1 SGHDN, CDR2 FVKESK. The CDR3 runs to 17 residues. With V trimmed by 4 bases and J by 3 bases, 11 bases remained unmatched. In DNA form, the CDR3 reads TGTGCCAGCAGCCTCCTAGCAAGCGGGAGGAGGACAGATACGCAGTATTTT. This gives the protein CASSLLASGRRTDTQYF.